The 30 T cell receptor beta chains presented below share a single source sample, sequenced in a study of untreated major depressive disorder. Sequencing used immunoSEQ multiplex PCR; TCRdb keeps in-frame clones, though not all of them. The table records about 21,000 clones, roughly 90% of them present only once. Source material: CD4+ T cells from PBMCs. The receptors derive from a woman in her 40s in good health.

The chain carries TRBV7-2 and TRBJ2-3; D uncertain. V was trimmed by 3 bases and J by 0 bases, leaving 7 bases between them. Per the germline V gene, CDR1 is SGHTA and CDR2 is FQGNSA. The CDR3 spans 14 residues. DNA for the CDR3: TGTGCCAGCAGCTTTCACAAGAGCACAGATACGCAGTATTTT. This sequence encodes CASSFHKSTDTQYF.

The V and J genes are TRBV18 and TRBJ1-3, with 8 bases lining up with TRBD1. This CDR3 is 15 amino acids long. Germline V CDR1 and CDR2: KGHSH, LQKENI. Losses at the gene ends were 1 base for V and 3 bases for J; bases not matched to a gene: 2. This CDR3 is CASSPQGTGGNTIYF. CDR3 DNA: TGTGCCAGCTCACCACAGGGGACAGGTGGAAACACCATATATTTT.

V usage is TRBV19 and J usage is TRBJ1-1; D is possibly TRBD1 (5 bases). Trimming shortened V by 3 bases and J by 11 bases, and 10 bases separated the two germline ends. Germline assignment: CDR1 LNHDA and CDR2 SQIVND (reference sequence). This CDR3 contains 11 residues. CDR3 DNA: TGTGCCAGTAGTATCAACAGGTGGGCTTTCTTT. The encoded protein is CASSINRWAFF.

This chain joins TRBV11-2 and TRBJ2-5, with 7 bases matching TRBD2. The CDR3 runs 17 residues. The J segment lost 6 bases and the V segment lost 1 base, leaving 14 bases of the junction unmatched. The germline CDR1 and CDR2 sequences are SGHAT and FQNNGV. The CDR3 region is CASSLVRGGRGAKTQYF. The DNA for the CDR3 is TGTGCCAGCAGCTTAGTCCGGGGCGGGAGAGGAGCGAAGACCCAGTACTTC.

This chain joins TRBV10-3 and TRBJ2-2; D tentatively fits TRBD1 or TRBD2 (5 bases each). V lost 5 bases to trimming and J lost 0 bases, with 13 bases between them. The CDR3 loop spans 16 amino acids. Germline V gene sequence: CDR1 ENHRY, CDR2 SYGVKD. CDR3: CAISRRDPSNTGELFF. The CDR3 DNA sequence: TGTGCCATCAGTCGCAGGGACCCATCGAACACCGGGGAGCTGTTTTTT.

Written as DNA, the CDR3 is TGTGCCACCAGCACGATAGAACCCGGGACCGGGATGTACGAGCAGTACGTC. Translation: CATSTIEPGTGMYEQYV. This rearrangement joins TRBV15 to TRBJ2-7; D assignment may be TRBD1 or TRBD2 (5 bases each). The V gene's germline CDR1 is LNHNV and CDR2 YYDKDF (reference sequence). The V end was cut by 4 bases, the J end by 4 bases, with 23 bases between. This CDR3 has 17 amino acids.

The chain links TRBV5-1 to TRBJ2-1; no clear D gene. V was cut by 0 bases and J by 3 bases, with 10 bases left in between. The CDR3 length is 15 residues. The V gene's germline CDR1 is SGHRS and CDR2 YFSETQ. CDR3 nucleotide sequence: TGCGCCAGCAGCTTGGCGGAGCCGAACTACAATGAGCAGTTCTTC. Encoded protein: CASSLAEPNYNEQFF.

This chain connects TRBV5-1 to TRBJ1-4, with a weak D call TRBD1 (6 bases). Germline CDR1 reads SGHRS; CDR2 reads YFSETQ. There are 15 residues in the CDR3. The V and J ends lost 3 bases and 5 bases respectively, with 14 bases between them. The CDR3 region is CASSSQGGPNEKLFF. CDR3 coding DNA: TGCGCCAGCAGCTCCCAAGGGGGACCCAATGAAAAACTGTTTTTT.

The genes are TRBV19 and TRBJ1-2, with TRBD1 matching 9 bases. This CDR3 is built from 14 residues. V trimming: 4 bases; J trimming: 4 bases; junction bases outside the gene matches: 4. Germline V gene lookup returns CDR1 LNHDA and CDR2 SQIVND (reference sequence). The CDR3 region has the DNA TGTGCCAGTAGTAGTGGACAGGGGATCTATGGCTACACCTTC. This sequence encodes CASSSGQGIYGYTF.

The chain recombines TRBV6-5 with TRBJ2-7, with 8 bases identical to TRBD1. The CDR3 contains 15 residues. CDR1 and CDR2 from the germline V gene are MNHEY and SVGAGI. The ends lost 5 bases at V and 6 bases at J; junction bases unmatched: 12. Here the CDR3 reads CASSAPGTGPIEQYF. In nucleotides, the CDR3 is TGTGCCAGCAGTGCACCCGGGACAGGTCCGATCGAGCAGTACTTC.

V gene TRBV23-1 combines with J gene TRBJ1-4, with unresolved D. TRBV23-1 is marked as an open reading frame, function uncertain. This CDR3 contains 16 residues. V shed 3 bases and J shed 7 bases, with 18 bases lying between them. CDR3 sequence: CASSQCPSGGGEKLFF. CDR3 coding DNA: TGCGCCAGCAGTCAGTGCCCATCGGGCGGAGGTGAAAAACTGTTTTTT.

In DNA, the CDR3 is TGCGCCAGCAGCCAAGACCCTGGGGTGGGCTACAATGAGCAGTTCTTC. Amino acid sequence: CASSQDPGVGYNEQFF. V is TRBV4-3 and J is TRBJ2-1; D unresolved. Germline-derived CDR1 and CDR2 are LGHNA and YSLEER. Trimming took off 0 bases at V and 3 bases at J, with 12 bases between the two ends. The CDR3 has 16 amino acids.

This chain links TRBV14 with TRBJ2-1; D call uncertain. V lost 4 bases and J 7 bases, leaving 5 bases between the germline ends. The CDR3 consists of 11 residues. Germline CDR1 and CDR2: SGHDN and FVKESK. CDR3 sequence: CASSRSNEQFF. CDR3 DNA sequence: TGTGCCAGCAGCCGGTCGAATGAGCAGTTCTTC.

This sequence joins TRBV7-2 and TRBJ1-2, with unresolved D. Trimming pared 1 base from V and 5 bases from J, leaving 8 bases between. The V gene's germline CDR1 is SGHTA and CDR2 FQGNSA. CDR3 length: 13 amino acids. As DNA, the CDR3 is TGTGCCAGCAGCTTAGTACTGGAATATGGCTACACCTTC. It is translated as CASSLVLEYGYTF.

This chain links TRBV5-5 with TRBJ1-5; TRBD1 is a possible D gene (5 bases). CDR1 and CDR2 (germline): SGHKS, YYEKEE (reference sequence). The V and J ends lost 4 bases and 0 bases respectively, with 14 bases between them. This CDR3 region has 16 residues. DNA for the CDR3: TGTGCCAGCAGCATAGGGACTGAGGATAGCAATCAGCCCCAGCATTTT. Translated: CASSIGTEDSNQPQHF.

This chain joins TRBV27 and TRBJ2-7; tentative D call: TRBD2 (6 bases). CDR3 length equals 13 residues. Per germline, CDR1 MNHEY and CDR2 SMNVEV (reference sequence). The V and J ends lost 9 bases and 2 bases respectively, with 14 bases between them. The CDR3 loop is CASGGGDPYEQYF. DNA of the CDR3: TGTGCCAGTGGAGGAGGGGATCCCTACGAGCAGTACTTC.

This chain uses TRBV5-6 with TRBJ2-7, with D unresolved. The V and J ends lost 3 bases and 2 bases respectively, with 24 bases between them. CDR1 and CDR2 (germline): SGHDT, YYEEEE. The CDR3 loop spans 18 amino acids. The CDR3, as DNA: TGTGCCAGCAGCTCCTCGTCGCCCTACGCTATTACTACCTACGAGCAGTACGTC. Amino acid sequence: CASSSSSPYAITTYEQYV.

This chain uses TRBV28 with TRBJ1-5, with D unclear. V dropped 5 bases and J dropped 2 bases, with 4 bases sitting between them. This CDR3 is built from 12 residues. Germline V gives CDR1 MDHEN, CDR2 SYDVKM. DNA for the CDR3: TGTGCCAGCAGTCCGCGCAATCAGCCCCAGCATTTT. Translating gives CASSPRNQPQHF.

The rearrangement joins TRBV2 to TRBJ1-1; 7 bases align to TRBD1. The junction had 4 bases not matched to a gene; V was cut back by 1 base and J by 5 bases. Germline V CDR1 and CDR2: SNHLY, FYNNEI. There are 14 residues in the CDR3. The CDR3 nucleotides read TGTGCCAGCAGTGAAGGCAGGGGGATGACTGAAGCTTTCTTT. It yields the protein CASSEGRGMTEAFF.

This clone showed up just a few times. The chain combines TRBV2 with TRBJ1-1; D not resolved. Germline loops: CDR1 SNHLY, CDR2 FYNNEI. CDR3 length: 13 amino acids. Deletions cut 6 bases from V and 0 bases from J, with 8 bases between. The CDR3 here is CASRRSMNTEAFF. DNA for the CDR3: TGTGCCAGCAGACGGAGTATGAACACTGAAGCTTTCTTT.

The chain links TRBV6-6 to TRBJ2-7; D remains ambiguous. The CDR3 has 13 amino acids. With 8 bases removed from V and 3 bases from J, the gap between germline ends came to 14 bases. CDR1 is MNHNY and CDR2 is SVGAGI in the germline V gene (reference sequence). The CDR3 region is CASFSPLNYEQYF. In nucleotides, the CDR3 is TGTGCCAGCTTCTCTCCCTTGAACTACGAGCAGTACTTC.

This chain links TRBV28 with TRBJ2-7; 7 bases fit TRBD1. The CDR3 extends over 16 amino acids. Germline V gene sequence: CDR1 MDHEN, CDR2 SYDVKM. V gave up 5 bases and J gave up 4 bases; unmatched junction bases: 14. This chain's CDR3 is CASSNRPGGSRYEQYF. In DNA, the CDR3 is TGTGCCAGCAGTAACCGCCCAGGGGGTAGCAGGTACGAGCAGTACTTC.

Written as DNA, the CDR3 is TGTGCCAGCAGCTTAGTTCAGGGGGCCATTAGAAATTCACCCCTCCACTTT. It encodes CASSLVQGAIRNSPLHF. The chain recombines TRBV7-2 with TRBJ1-6; 8 bases are shared with TRBD1. The CDR3 has 17 residues. Per the germline V gene, CDR1 is SGHTA and CDR2 is FQGNSA. Trimming at V came to 1 base and at J to 7 bases, leaving 9 bases not matched to a gene.

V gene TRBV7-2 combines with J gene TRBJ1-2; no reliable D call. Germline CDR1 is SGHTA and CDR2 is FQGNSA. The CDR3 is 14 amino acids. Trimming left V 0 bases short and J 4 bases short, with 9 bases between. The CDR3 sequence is CASSLADGPYGYTF. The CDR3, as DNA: TGTGCCAGCAGCTTAGCCGACGGTCCCTATGGCTACACCTTC.

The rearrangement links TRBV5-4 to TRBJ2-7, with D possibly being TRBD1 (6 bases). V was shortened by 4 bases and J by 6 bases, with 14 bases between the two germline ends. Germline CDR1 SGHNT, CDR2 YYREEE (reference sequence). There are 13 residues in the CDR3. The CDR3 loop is CASSAVTGLEQYF. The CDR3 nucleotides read TGTGCCAGCAGCGCAGTTACAGGGCTCGAGCAGTACTTC.

The DNA of the CDR3 is TGTGCCAGCAGGGAGCGGGGTGCCGGGAATTATGAGCAGTTCTTC. Its translation is CASRERGAGNYEQFF. The V and J genes are TRBV11-2 and TRBJ2-1; 7 bases are shared with TRBD2. Germline lookup yields CDR1 SGHAT and CDR2 FQNNGV. This CDR3 contains 15 residues. Unmatched junction bases numbered 13, after V lost 6 bases and J lost 8 bases. The entire variable domain, with the rest obtained from reference TRBV11-2 and TRBJ2-1, is as follows: EAGVAQSPRYKIIEKRQSVAFWCNPISGHATLYWYQQILGQGPKLLIQFQNNGVVDDSQLPKDRFSAERLKGVDSTLKIQPAKLEDSAVYLCASRERGAGNYEQFFGPGTRLTVL.

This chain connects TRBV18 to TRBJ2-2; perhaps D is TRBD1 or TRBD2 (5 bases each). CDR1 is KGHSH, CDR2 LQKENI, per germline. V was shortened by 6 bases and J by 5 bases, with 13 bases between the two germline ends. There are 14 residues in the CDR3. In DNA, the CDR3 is TGTGCCAGCTCGGACATTGGGGAGACCGGGGAGCTGTTTTTT. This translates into CASSDIGETGELFF.

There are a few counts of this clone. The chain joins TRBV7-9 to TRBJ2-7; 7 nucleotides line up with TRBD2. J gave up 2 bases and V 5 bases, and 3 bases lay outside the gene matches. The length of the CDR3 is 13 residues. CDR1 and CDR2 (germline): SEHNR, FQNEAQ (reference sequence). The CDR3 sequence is CASSPRGAYEQYV. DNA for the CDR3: TGTGCCAGCAGCCCCCGGGGGGCCTACGAGCAGTACGTC.

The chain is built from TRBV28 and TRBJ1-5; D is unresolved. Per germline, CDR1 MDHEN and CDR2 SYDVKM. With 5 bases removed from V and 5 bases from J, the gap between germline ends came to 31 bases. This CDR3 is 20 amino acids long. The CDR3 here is CASSPQWYSDAILLDQPQHF. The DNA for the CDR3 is TGTGCCAGCAGTCCTCAGTGGTACAGCGATGCAATATTGTTGGATCAGCCCCAGCATTTT.

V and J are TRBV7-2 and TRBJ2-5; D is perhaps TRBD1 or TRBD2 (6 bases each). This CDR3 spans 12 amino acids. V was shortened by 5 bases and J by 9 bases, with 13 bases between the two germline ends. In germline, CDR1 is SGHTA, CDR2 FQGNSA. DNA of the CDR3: TGTGCCAGCAGCAGAGATAGGGGGGCCCAGTACTTC. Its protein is CASSRDRGAQYF.